These 5 T cell receptor beta chains share one sample of origin, sequenced in a study of shared clonotypes between healthy human individuals. The data were produced by immunoSEQ multiplex PCR, yet TCRdb's version contains in-frame clones alone and is incomplete. The repertoire has 2 million or so clones, roughly 94% of them found once; the top ten carry 0.9% to 1.3%. Naive CD8 cells lacked CD45RO and underwent positive selection for CCR7, leaving out terminally differentiated effector memory CD45RA+ cells. Material for sequencing was naive CD8+ T cells sorted from blood. These receptors originate from a man aged 18-30 years in good health.

This clone has only one observation. This chain links TRBV6-1 with TRBJ1-2; tentatively, D is TRBD1 (5 bases). From germline, CDR1 is MNHNS and CDR2 SASEGT. The germline V and J ends were trimmed by 5 bases and 8 bases, with 18 bases remaining between them. This CDR3 has 14 amino acids. The CDR3 DNA sequence: TGTGCCAGCAGTACCGGGACCGGTAGAATCGGCTACACCTTC. Protein: CASSTGTGRIGYTF.

This sequence joins TRBV7-2 and TRBJ2-5, with 7 bases matching TRBD2. V trimming: 5 bases; J trimming: 5 bases; junction bases outside the gene matches: 5. Germline lookup yields CDR1 SGHTA and CDR2 FQGNSA. CDR3 size: 13 residues. The CDR3 spells CASSLIGRETQYF. As DNA, the CDR3 is TGTGCCAGCAGCCTAATCGGGAGGGAGACCCAGTACTTC.

This chain uses TRBV6-1 with TRBJ2-7; D uncertain. Trimming removed 2 bases from V and 0 bases from J, with 11 bases in between. The CDR3 has 15 residues. The germline gives CDR1 MNHNS, CDR2 SASEGT. The CDR3 region is CASSEPKIISYEQYF. CDR3 DNA: TGTGCCAGCAGTGAACCCAAAATTATCTCCTACGAGCAGTACTTC.

The J gene is TRBJ2-3, the V gene TRBV2; D ambiguous. CDR1 SNHLY and CDR2 FYNNEI come from the germline V gene. The CDR3 sequence is 13 residues long. Trimming took off 3 bases at V and 2 bases at J, with 6 bases between the two ends. DNA for the CDR3: TGTGCCAGCAGTGATGTGAACACAGATACGCAGTATTTT. The encoded protein is CASSDVNTDTQYF.

The chain recombines TRBV4-1 with TRBJ2-7; D is undetermined. V was cut by 3 bases and J by 0 bases, with 12 bases left in between. CDR3 length: 15 residues. Germline assignment: CDR1 MGHRA and CDR2 YSYEKL. CDR3 region: CASSQTIGDSYEQYF. In nucleotides, the CDR3 is TGCGCCAGCAGCCAGACCATCGGTGACTCCTACGAGCAGTACTTC.